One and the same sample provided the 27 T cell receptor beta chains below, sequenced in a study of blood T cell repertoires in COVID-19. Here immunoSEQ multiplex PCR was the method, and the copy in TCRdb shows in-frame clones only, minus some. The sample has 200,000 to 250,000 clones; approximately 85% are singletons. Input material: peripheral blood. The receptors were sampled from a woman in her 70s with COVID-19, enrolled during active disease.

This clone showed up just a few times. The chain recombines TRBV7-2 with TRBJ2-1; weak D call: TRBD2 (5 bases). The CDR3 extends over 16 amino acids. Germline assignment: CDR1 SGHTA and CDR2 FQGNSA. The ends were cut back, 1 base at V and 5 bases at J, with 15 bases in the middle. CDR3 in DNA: TGTGCCAGCAGCTTAGTCCGAGGGATAGGGAACAATGAGCAGTTCTTC. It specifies CASSLVRGIGNNEQFF.

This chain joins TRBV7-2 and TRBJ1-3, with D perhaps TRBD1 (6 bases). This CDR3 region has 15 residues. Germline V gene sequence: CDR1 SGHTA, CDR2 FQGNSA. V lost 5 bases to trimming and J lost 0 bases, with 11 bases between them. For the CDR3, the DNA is TGTGCCAGCAGCCCTCAGGGGACCTCTGGAAACACCATATATTTT. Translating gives CASSPQGTSGNTIYF.

Written as DNA, the CDR3 is TGCAGTGCTAGTGGGAGCGGACAGGTTAGCGGAGAGCAGTACTTC. Translated: CSASGSGQVSGEQYF. The chain has TRBV20-1 and TRBJ2-7; maybe TRBD1 (7 bases). Between the trimmed V and J ends, which lost 3 bases and 7 bases, there was a span of 22 bases. Germline V gene data show CDR1 as DFQATT and CDR2 as SNEGSKA (reference sequence). This CDR3 has 15 residues.

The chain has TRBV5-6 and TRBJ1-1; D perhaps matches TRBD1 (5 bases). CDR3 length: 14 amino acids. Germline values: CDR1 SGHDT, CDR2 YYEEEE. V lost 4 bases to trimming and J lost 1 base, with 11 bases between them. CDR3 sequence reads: CASSPDTTNTEAFF. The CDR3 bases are TGTGCCAGCAGCCCGGACACCACGAACACTGAAGCTTTCTTT.

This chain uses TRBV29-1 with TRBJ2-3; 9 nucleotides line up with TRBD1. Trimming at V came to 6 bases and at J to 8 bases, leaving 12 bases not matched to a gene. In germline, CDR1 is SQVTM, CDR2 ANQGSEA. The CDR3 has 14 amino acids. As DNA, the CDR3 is TGCAGCGTCACCGGGACAGGGTACCCAGGTACGCAGTATTTT. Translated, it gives CSVTGTGYPGTQYF.

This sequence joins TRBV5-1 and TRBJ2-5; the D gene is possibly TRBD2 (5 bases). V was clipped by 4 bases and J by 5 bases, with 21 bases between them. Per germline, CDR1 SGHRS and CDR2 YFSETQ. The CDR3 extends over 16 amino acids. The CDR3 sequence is CASSSSSYKDRETQYF. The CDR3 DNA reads TGCGCCAGCAGCAGTTCTAGCTACAAGGATCGGGAGACCCAGTACTTC. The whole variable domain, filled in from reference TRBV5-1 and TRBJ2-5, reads KAGVTQTPRYLIKTRGQQVTLSCSPISGHRSVSWYQQTPGQGLQFLFEYFSETQRNKGNFPGRFSGRQFSNSRSEMNVSTLELGDSALYLCASSSSSYKDRETQYFGPGTRLLVL.

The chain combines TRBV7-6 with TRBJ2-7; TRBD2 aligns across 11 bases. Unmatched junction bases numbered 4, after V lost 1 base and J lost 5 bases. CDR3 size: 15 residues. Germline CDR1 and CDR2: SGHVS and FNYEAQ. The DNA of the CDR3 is TGTGCCAGCAGCTTAGGACTAGCGGGAACAAACGAGCAGTACTTC. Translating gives CASSLGLAGTNEQYF.

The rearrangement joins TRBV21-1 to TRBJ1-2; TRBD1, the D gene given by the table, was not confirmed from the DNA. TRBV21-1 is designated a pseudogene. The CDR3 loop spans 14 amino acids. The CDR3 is CASSDRQGKYGYTF. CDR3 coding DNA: TGTGCCAGCAGCGATCGACAGGGCAAGTATGGCTACACCTTC.

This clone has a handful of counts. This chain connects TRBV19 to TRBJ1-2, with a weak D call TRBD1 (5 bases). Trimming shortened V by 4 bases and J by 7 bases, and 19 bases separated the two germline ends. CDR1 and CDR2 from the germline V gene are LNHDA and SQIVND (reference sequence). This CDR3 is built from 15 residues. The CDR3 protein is CASSTRMRGGFGYTF. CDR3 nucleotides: TGTGCCAGTAGTACGCGTATGAGGGGAGGGTTTGGCTACACCTTC.

CDR3 DNA sequence: TGTGCCAGCAGCCTGCTTCGGAGTAGCGGGGGCTCTAGCACAGATACGCAGTATTTT. Translated: CASSLLRSSGGSSTDTQYF. The rearrangement links TRBV7-2 to TRBJ2-3; TRBD2 agrees at 9 bases. The V segment lost 5 bases and the J segment 0 bases; nucleotides outside the gene matches: 15. The CDR3 sequence is 19 residues long. CDR1 and CDR2 from the germline V gene are SGHTA and FQGNSA.

In DNA form, the CDR3 reads TGTGCCAGCCTTTCCAGGAACTCCTATAATTCACCCCTCCACTTT. Residues: CASLSRNSYNSPLHF. The chain joins TRBV21-1 to TRBJ1-6; TRBD1 was called by the table and not checked on the DNA. TRBV21-1 is deemed a pseudogene. The CDR3 contains 15 residues.

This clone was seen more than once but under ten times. CDR3: CASSIRGGVYGYTF. The CDR3 coding sequence is TGTGCCAGTAGTATACGGGGTGGGGTATATGGCTACACCTTC. This chain links TRBV19 with TRBJ1-2; D is unresolved. V gave up 2 bases and J gave up 5 bases, with 12 bases separating them. This CDR3 region has 14 residues. Germline V gives CDR1 LNHDA, CDR2 SQIVND (reference sequence).

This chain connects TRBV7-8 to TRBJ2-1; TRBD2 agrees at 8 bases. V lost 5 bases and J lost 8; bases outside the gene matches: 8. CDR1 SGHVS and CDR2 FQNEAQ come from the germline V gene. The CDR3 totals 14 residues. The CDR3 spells CASSPDGREDEQFF. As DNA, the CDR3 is TGTGCCAGCAGCCCGGACGGGAGGGAAGATGAGCAGTTCTTC.

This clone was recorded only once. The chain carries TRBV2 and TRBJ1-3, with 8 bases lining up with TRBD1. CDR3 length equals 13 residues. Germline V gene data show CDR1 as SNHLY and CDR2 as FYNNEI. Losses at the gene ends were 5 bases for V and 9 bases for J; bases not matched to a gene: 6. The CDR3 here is CASSQDREGTIYF. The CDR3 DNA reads TGTGCCAGCAGTCAGGACAGGGAGGGCACCATATATTTT.

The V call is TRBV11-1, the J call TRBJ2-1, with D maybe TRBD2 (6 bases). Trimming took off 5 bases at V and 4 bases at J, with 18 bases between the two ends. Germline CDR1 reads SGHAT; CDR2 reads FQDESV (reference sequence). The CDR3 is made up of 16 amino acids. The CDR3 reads CASSAGGTHPYNEQFF. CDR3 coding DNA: TGTGCCAGCAGCGCCGGGGGTACCCACCCTTACAATGAGCAGTTCTTC.

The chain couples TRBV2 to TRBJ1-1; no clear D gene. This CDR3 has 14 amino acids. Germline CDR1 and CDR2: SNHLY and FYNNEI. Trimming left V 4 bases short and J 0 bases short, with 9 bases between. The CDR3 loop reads CASSVKDMNTEAFF. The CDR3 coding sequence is TGTGCCAGCAGTGTAAAAGACATGAACACTGAAGCTTTCTTT.

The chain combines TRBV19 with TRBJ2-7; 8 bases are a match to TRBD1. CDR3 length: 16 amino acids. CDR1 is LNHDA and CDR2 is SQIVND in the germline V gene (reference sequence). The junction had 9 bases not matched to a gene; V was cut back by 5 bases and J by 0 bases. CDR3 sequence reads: CASSQNGQGSSYEQYF. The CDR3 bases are TGTGCCAGTAGTCAAAATGGACAGGGCAGCTCCTACGAGCAGTACTTC.

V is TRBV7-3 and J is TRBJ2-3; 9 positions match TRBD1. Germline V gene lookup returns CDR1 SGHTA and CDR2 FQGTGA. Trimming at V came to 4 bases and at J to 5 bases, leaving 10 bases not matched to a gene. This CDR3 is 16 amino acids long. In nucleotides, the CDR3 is TGTGCCAGCAGCTACCTGGGACAGGGAGGGGGAGATACGCAGTATTTT. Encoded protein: CASSYLGQGGGDTQYF.

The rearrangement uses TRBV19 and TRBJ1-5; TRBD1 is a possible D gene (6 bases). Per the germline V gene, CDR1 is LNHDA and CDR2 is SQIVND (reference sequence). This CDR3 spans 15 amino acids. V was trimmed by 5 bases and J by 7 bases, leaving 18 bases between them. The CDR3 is CASSSQGRGGQPQHF. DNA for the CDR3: TGTGCCAGTAGTTCCCAAGGCAGGGGCGGCCAGCCCCAGCATTTT. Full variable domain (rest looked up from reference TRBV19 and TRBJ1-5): DGGITQSPKYLFRKEGQNVTLSCEQNLNHDAMYWYRQDPGQGLRLIYYSQIVNDFQKGDIAEGYSVSREKKESFPLTVTSAQKNPTAFYLCASSSQGRGGQPQHFGDGTRLSIL.

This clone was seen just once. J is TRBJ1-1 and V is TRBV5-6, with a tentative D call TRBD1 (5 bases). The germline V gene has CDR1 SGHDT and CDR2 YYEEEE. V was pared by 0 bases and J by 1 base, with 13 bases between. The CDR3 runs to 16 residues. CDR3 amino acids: CASSLVEAGRNTEAFF. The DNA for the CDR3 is TGTGCCAGCAGCTTGGTAGAGGCAGGGCGGAACACTGAAGCTTTCTTT.

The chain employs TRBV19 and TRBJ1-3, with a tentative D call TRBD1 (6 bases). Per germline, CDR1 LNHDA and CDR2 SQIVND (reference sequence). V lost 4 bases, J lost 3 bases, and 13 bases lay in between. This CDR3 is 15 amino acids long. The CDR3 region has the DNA TGTGCCAGTAGTACCCCCAGGGGCGGTGGAAACACCATATATTTT. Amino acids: CASSTPRGGGNTIYF.

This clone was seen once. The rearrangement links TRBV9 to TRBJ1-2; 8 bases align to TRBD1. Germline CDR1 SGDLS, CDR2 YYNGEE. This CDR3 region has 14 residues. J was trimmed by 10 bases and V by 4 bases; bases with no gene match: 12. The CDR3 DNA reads TGTGCCAGCAGCTACCAGGGGGCCTCTTCGGTCTACACCTTC. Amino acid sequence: CASSYQGASSVYTF.

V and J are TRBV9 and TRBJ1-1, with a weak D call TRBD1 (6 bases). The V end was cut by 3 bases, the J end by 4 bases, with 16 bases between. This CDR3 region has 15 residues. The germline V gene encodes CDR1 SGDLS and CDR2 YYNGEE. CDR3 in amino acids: CASSGTVGVPTEAFF. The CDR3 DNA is TGTGCCAGCAGCGGGACAGTAGGAGTCCCCACTGAAGCTTTCTTT.

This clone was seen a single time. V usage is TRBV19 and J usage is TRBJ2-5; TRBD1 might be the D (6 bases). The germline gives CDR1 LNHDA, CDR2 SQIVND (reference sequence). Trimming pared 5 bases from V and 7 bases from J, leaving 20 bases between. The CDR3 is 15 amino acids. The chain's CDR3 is CASSLRAGEYGTQYF. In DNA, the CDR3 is TGTGCCAGTAGTCTTAGGGCAGGGGAATACGGGACCCAGTACTTC.

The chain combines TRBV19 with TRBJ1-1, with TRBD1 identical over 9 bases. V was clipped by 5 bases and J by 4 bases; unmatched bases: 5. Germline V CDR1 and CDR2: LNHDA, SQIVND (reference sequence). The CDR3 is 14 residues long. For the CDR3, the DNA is TGTGCCAGTAGTGCCGGGACAGGGCCCACTGAAGCTTTCTTT. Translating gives CASSAGTGPTEAFF.

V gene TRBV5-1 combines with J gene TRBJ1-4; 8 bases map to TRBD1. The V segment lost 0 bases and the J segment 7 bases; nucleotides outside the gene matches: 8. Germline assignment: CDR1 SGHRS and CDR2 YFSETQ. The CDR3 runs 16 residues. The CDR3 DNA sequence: TGCGCCAGCAGCTTGGTACCAGGGGGCGGCAGTGAAAAACTGTTTTTT. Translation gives CASSLVPGGGSEKLFF.

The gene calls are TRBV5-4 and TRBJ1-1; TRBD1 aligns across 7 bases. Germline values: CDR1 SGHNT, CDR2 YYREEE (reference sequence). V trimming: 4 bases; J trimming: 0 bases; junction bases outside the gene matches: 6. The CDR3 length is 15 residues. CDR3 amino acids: CASSHRQGMNTEAFF. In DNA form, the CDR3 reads TGTGCCAGCAGCCACCGACAGGGAATGAACACTGAAGCTTTCTTT.